These 32 T cell receptor beta chains originate from one sample sequenced in a study of shared clonotypes between healthy human individuals. The method was immunoSEQ multiplex PCR; TCRdb's version includes in-frame clones alone and lacks a portion of them. The table has about 470,000 clones, roughly 83% seen once. The sequencing input was PBMCs. The source of these receptors is a woman in her 40s in good health. Some clones in this sample may be carry-over from other donors' samples.

This clone came up once. This chain uses TRBV7-2 with TRBJ2-1; 11 positions match TRBD2. CDR1 is SGHTA and CDR2 is FQGNSA in the germline V gene. The CDR3 runs to 18 residues. V lost 11 bases to trimming and J lost 6 bases; unmatched junction nucleotides: 21. This CDR3 is CAVNRDRISSGRFNEQFF. The DNA for the CDR3 is TGTGCCGTCAACCGGGACAGGATTTCTAGCGGGAGGTTCAATGAGCAGTTCTTC.

This clone was detected a few times. The J gene is TRBJ2-3, the V gene TRBV14; 10 nucleotides align to TRBD2. V shed 5 bases, J shed 4 bases, and the junction held 12 bases outside the gene matches. The CDR3 runs 17 residues. Germline V gives CDR1 SGHDN, CDR2 FVKESK. CDR3 nucleotide sequence: TGTGCCAGCAGCGACCCGGGGCTAGCGGGAGACGCAGATACGCAGTATTTT. Amino acids: CASSDPGLAGDADTQYF. The full variable domain, in which reference TRBV14 and TRBJ2-3 provide the parts outside the CDR3, is EAGVTQFPSHSVIEKGQTVTLRCDPISGHDNLYWYRRVMGKEIKFLLHFVKESKQDESGMPNNRFLAERTGGTYSTLKVQPAELEDSGVYFCASSDPGLAGDADTQYFGPGTRLTVL.

This clone was observed a handful of times. The chain couples TRBV7-9 to TRBJ1-3; D unclear. The V and J ends lost 2 bases and 6 bases respectively, with 11 bases between them. CDR1 is SEHNR and CDR2 is FQNEAQ in the germline V gene (reference sequence). CDR3 size: 14 residues. The CDR3 here is CASSLTPVENTIYF. The DNA for the CDR3 is TGTGCCAGCAGCTTAACCCCCGTGGAAAACACCATATATTTT.

This clone was counted a single time. The chain has TRBV30 and TRBJ2-7, with TRBD2 matching over 8 bases. The ends lost 2 bases at V and 0 bases at J; junction bases unmatched: 3. The CDR3 sequence is 14 residues long. Germline-derived CDR1 and CDR2 are GTSNPN and SVGIG (reference sequence). The DNA of the CDR3 is TGTGCCTGGAGTTTCGGGACTAGCTCCTACGAGCAGTACTTC. Translation gives CAWSFGTSSYEQYF.

The chain combines TRBV15 with TRBJ2-1; possible D gene TRBD1, 6 bases. Germline CDR1 LNHNV, CDR2 YYDKDF (reference sequence). The germline V and J ends were trimmed by 0 bases and 2 bases, with 11 bases remaining between them. CDR3 length: 16 amino acids. This chain's CDR3 is CATSRDLDRTYNEQFF. The CDR3, as DNA: TGTGCCACCAGCAGAGATCTTGACAGGACCTACAATGAGCAGTTCTTC.

The chain is built from TRBV2 and TRBJ2-7; tentatively, D is TRBD1 or TRBD2 (5 bases each). The CDR3 loop spans 12 amino acids. With 6 bases removed from V and 3 bases from J, the gap between germline ends came to 9 bases. CDR1 is SNHLY and CDR2 is FYNNEI in the germline V gene. CDR3 residues: CASREDNYEQYF. For the CDR3, the DNA is TGTGCCAGCAGGGAGGACAACTACGAGCAGTACTTC.

Remarks on this clone: One end of the junction is discordant with germline, which a read error may explain. The sample holds other DNA sequences that translate to the same CDR3. The J gene is TRBJ1-3, the V gene TRBV30; D is ambiguous. The CDR3 consists of 14 residues. Germline V gene sequence: CDR1 GTSNPN, CDR2 SVGIG (reference sequence). The CDR3 spells CAWSVGDSGNTIYF. The CDR3 DNA reads as TGTGCCTGGAGTGTTGGCGATTCTGGAAATACCATATATTTT.

This sequence joins TRBV28 and TRBJ2-7; 9 bases map to TRBD1. Germline V gene lookup returns CDR1 MDHEN and CDR2 SYDVKM. This CDR3 has 13 amino acids. V trimming: 6 bases; J trimming: 6 bases; junction bases outside the gene matches: 6. In DNA form, the CDR3 reads TGTGCCAGCAGCCCGGGACAGGGCACCGAGCAGTACTTC. Protein product: CASSPGQGTEQYF.

V is TRBV28 and J is TRBJ2-3, with D possibly matching TRBD2 (7 bases). Germline CDR1 is MDHEN and CDR2 is SYDVKM. This CDR3 is 16 amino acids long. V shed 3 bases and J shed 0 bases, with 13 bases lying between them. The CDR3 sequence: CASSFRGAISTDTQYF. CDR3 nucleotide sequence: TGTGCCAGCAGTTTTCGGGGGGCCATAAGCACAGATACGCAGTATTTT.

The V and J genes are TRBV28 and TRBJ1-1, with unresolved D. The germline V gene encodes CDR1 MDHEN and CDR2 SYDVKM. The ends were cut back, 9 bases at V and 3 bases at J, with 14 bases in the middle. This CDR3 region has 13 residues. The CDR3 region has the DNA TGTGCCAGTAGGCCCTATCGGGACACTGAAGCTTTCTTT. It encodes CASRPYRDTEAFF.

This rearrangement joins TRBV7-2 to TRBJ2-7; D is uncertain. V was cut by 5 bases and J by 0 bases, with 11 bases left in between. This CDR3 region has 14 residues. Germline V gene data show CDR1 as SGHTA and CDR2 as FQGNSA. The CDR3 reads CASSPTLLSYEQYF. The CDR3 coding sequence is TGTGCCAGCAGCCCCACTCTTCTCTCCTACGAGCAGTACTTC.

The chain has TRBV19 and TRBJ1-4; no firm D call. In germline, CDR1 is LNHDA, CDR2 SQIVND (reference sequence). The V end lost 7 bases, the J end lost 4 bases, and 7 bases lay between the germline ends. The CDR3 extends over 12 amino acids. The CDR3 coding sequence is TGTGCCAGTAACGGATTTAATGAAAAACTGTTTTTT. It is translated as CASNGFNEKLFF. The full variable domain, rest sourced from reference TRBV19 and TRBJ1-4, is DGGITQSPKYLFRKEGQNVTLSCEQNLNHDAMYWYRQDPGQGLRLIYYSQIVNDFQKGDIAEGYSVSREKKESFPLTVTSAQKNPTAFYLCASNGFNEKLFFGSGTQLSVL.

This clone was seen only once. V and J are TRBV7-2 and TRBJ2-1; 9 bases are a match to TRBD2. The junction had 6 bases not matched to a gene; V was cut back by 5 bases and J by 4 bases. Germline CDR1 reads SGHTA; CDR2 reads FQGNSA. The CDR3 spans 15 residues. This CDR3 is CASSLGLARYNEQFF. The CDR3 DNA follows: TGTGCCAGCAGCCTCGGACTAGCGAGGTACAATGAGCAGTTCTTC.

Notes on this clone: One junction end does not reproduce the germline sequence, and a read error may be involved. This chain links TRBV19 with TRBJ2-7; D uncertain. The length of the CDR3 is 14 residues. The germline V gene encodes CDR1 LNHDA and CDR2 SQIVND (reference sequence). CDR3 amino acids: CASSMSPKIYQQYF. CDR3 bases: TGTGCCAGTAGTATGAGCCCAAAGATCTACCAGCAGTACTTC.

CDR3 residues: CASSKGGISSPLHF. As DNA, the CDR3 is TGTGCCAGCAGCAAGGGGGGAATTAGTTCACCCCTCCACTTT. The chain employs TRBV11-3 and TRBJ1-6, with a tentative D call TRBD1 (6 bases). CDR1 SGHNT and CDR2 YENEEA come from the germline V gene. This CDR3 is built from 14 residues. Trimming took 5 bases from V and 9 from J, leaving 14 bases between them.

This chain uses TRBV4-2 with TRBJ2-6, with a tentative D call TRBD2 (5 bases). The CDR3 consists of 17 residues. Germline V gene data show CDR1 as LGHNA and CDR2 as YNFKEQ. Deletions cut 1 base from V and 3 bases from J, with 13 bases between. For the CDR3, the DNA is TGTGCCAGCAGCCAAGGCTCCGGGGAGAGTGGGGCCAACGTCCTGACTTTC. Its protein is CASSQGSGESGANVLTF.

This clone is judged medium-sized. Different DNA sequences within this sample yield the same CDR3. The gene calls are TRBV27 and TRBJ2-7; 8 bases map to TRBD1. CDR3 length: 13 amino acids. J gave up 2 bases and V 6 bases, and 3 bases lay outside the gene matches. Germline values: CDR1 MNHEY, CDR2 SMNVEV (reference sequence). Here the CDR3 DNA reads TGTGCCAGCAGCCAGGGGGCCACCTACGAGCAGTACTTC. The encoded protein is CASSQGATYEQYF.

V usage is TRBV9 and J usage is TRBJ1-1; D ambiguous. Germline loops: CDR1 SGDLS, CDR2 YYNGEE. V lost 0 bases, J lost 8 bases, and 14 bases lay in between. The CDR3 loop spans 14 amino acids. CDR3 DNA: TGTGCCAGCAGCGTAGGAATCCAGACGGTCGAAGCTTTCTTT. It is translated as CASSVGIQTVEAFF.

Many counts were recorded for this clone. V and J are TRBV4-2 and TRBJ1-1; the D is unclear. Germline lookup yields CDR1 LGHNA and CDR2 YNFKEQ. Between the trimmed V and J ends, which lost 1 base and 5 bases, there was a span of 8 bases. This CDR3 contains 13 residues. The CDR3 protein is CASSQGRKTEAFF. CDR3 coding DNA: TGTGCCAGCAGCCAAGGTCGAAAGACTGAAGCTTTCTTT.

The chain uses TRBV10-1 and TRBJ2-7; 7 nucleotides line up with TRBD1. V gave up 6 bases and J gave up 0 bases; unmatched junction bases: 11. Germline CDR1 and CDR2: WNHNN and SYGVQD (reference sequence). The CDR3 extends over 16 amino acids. This CDR3 reads CASSFAGQGDSYEQYF. The CDR3 DNA follows: TGCGCCAGCAGCTTTGCGGGCCAGGGGGACTCCTACGAGCAGTACTTC.

This clone has a handful of counts. The chain employs TRBV11-2 and TRBJ1-2; D is ambiguous. Trimming pared 4 bases from V and 8 bases from J, leaving 14 bases between. This CDR3 has 13 amino acids. CDR1 is SGHAT and CDR2 is FQNNGV in the germline V gene. CDR3 sequence: CASSSLALRGYTF. The CDR3 DNA follows: TGTGCCAGCAGCTCCCTCGCCCTCAGGGGCTACACCTTC.

The chain recombines TRBV19 with TRBJ2-5, with D uncertain. The ends were cut back, 4 bases at V and 3 bases at J, with 9 bases in the middle. The CDR3 contains 13 residues. Germline values: CDR1 LNHDA, CDR2 SQIVND (reference sequence). Here the CDR3 DNA reads TGTGCCAGTAGTAGTAGTAACAAAGAGACCCAGTACTTC. It is translated as CASSSSNKETQYF.

The gene calls are TRBV4-1 and TRBJ2-3; 11 bases are shared with TRBD2. Unmatched junction bases numbered 9, after V lost 2 bases and J lost 2 bases. Looked up from germline, CDR1 is MGHRA and CDR2 is YSYEKL. The CDR3 runs to 18 residues. In DNA form, the CDR3 reads TGCGCCAGCAGCCAATGGGTTAGCGGGAGGGAAATCACAGATACGCAGTATTTT. Translating it yields CASSQWVSGREITDTQYF.

The CDR3: CASSLGLGAGVFNEQFF. In DNA, the CDR3 is TGTGCCAGCAGCTTAGGCCTAGGAGCGGGAGTCTTTAATGAGCAGTTCTTC. The genes are TRBV13 and TRBJ2-1; 8 bases line up with TRBD2. The V and J ends lost 0 bases and 7 bases, in that order; junction bases with no gene match: 11. The V gene's germline CDR1 is PRHDT and CDR2 FYEKMQ (reference sequence). This CDR3 has 17 amino acids.

The chain employs TRBV5-1 and TRBJ2-2, with D hard to call. The germline CDR1 and CDR2 sequences are SGHRS and YFSETQ. Trimming shortened V by 0 bases and J by 6 bases, and 12 bases separated the two germline ends. The CDR3 has 15 residues. The CDR3 nucleotides read TGCGCCAGCAGCTTGGGGGATTACGAACCCGGGGAGCTGTTTTTT. Its translation is CASSLGDYEPGELFF.

This chain connects TRBV28 to TRBJ1-2; a weak D match, TRBD1 (6 bases). Per germline, CDR1 MDHEN and CDR2 SYDVKM. This CDR3 region has 15 residues. With 6 bases removed from V and 3 bases from J, the gap between germline ends came to 17 bases. CDR3 loop: CASRPTGLKDYGYTF. DNA for the CDR3: TGTGCCAGCAGGCCCACAGGGCTTAAGGACTATGGCTACACCTTC.

The chain carries TRBV6-6 and TRBJ2-1, with D perhaps matching TRBD1 or TRBD2 (7 bases each). The ends were cut back, 7 bases at V and 7 bases at J, with 14 bases in the middle. CDR1 is MNHNY and CDR2 is SVGAGI in the germline V gene (reference sequence). This CDR3 has 13 amino acids. The CDR3 sequence is CASTRGGQNEQFF. For the CDR3, the DNA is TGTGCCAGCACCAGGGGGGGGCAGAATGAGCAGTTCTTC.

The rearrangement joins TRBV12-5 to TRBJ1-2; D is unclear. The CDR3 loop spans 15 amino acids. In germline, CDR1 is LGHNT, CDR2 FRNRAP. Trimming removed 0 bases from V and 2 bases from J, with 10 bases in between. The CDR3 nucleotides read TGTGCTAGTGGTTTGGTACGGCTCAGAAACTATGGCTACACCTTC. Its translation is CASGLVRLRNYGYTF.

This clone appeared once. The genes are TRBV2 and TRBJ2-4; D not certain. Germline assignment: CDR1 SNHLY and CDR2 FYNNEI. Trimming took 2 bases from V and 2 from J, leaving 10 bases between them. The length of the CDR3 is 15 residues. Here the CDR3 reads CASSELGQTKNIQYF. The CDR3 DNA is TGTGCCAGCAGTGAACTGGGTCAAACCAAAAACATTCAGTACTTC. The complete variable domain, with remaining parts taken from reference TRBV2 and TRBJ2-4, reads EPEVTQTPSHQVTQMGQEVILRCVPISNHLYFYWYRQILGQKVEFLVSFYNNEISEKSEIFDDQFSVERPDGSNFTLKIRSTKLEDSAMYFCASSELGQTKNIQYFGAGTRLSVL.

V usage is TRBV4-1 and J usage is TRBJ2-4; maybe TRBD1 (6 bases). CDR1 is MGHRA, CDR2 YSYEKL, per germline. V shed 7 bases and J shed 8 bases, with 15 bases lying between them. This CDR3 contains 13 residues. The CDR3 DNA sequence: TGCGCCAGCACCTGGGGGCCAGGGGACATTCAGTACTTC. It encodes CASTWGPGDIQYF.

The V gene is TRBV21-1, the J gene TRBJ2-1; TRBD2 is taken as the D call from the table, unchecked against the DNA. TRBV21-1 is classified as a pseudogene. The length of the CDR3 is 17 residues. The DNA of the CDR3 is TGTGCCAGCATTGGAACTAGCGGGAGAATCGCCTACAATGAGCAGTTCTTC. It encodes CASIGTSGRIAYNEQFF.

The rearrangement joins TRBV7-8 to TRBJ2-7, with 8 bases aligning to TRBD1. The ends lost 5 bases at V and 4 bases at J; junction bases unmatched: 7. This CDR3 has 14 residues. Germline-derived CDR1 and CDR2 are SGHVS and FQNEAQ. CDR3 nucleotides: TGTGCCAGCAGCGAGGACAGGGTAGGGTACGAGCAGTACTTC. Protein product: CASSEDRVGYEQYF.